The present entry profiles one T cell receptor beta chain with its context. Its antigen is not known. This CDR3 has 12 amino acids. V lost 6 bases, J lost 12 bases, and 17 bases lay in between. Germline-derived CDR1 and CDR2 are SNHLY and FYNNEI. Researchers used the Oncomine TCR Beta short-read assay to sequence DNA from cultured CD4+ T cells. Genomic DNA from cultured CD4+ T cells was extracted. From the PCR reads, TCRdb called clonotypes with MiXCR, one entry per CDR3 protein. The data contain 10,000 to 15,000 distinct CDR3 sequences, 45% to 60% of them singletons. This sample is drawn from a study of vaccination and CD4 T cells after COVID-19. Across the study: Post-COVID draws followed diagnosis by a median roughly 99 days (range 35 to 161). The authors exposed cells to overlapping spike peptides derived from SARS-CoV-2, HCoV-NL63, HCoV-OC43 and HCoV-229E.

The treatment here: roughly 10-day PBMC culture with coronavirus spike peptide pools or control peptides (ViraFEST assay). The sequenced material came from CD4+ T cells from blood, cultured in vitro. The receptor was derived from a human donor who had recovered from COVID-19. The V gene is TRBV2, the J gene TRBJ1-1, with D possibly matching TRBD1 (6 bases). As DNA, the CDR3 is TGTGCCAGCAGGGCAACAGGGAGGGGAACTTTCTTT. This encodes CASRATGRGTFF.